Below, 10 T cell receptor beta chains from the same sample are listed, as sequenced in a study of blood T cell repertoires in COVID-19. Sequencing was performed with immunoSEQ multiplex PCR; in TCRdb, only in-frame clones are kept and a portion is missing. This sample has 150,000 to 200,000 clones, with about 83% found just once. The specimen was peripheral blood. Source of these receptors: a man aged 60-69 years with acute or convalescent COVID-19.

V is TRBV5-1 and J is TRBJ2-3; 7 positions match TRBD2. This CDR3 spans 16 amino acids. Germline trimming cut 4 bases from V and 3 bases from J; bases unmatched to any gene: 11. Germline V gene lookup returns CDR1 SGHRS and CDR2 YFSETQ. In DNA, the CDR3 is TGCGCCAGCAGCGGTCTTTACGGCGGGGGAACAGATACGCAGTATTTT. It encodes CASSGLYGGGTDTQYF. The whole variable domain, filled in from reference TRBV5-1 and TRBJ2-3, reads KAGVTQTPRYLIKTRGQQVTLSCSPISGHRSVSWYQQTPGQGLQFLFEYFSETQRNKGNFPGRFSGRQFSNSRSEMNVSTLELGDSALYLCASSGLYGGGTDTQYFGPGTRLTVL.

A few counts support this clone. The V call is TRBV7-2, the J call TRBJ2-1; 11 bases agree with TRBD2. Germline CDR1 SGHTA, CDR2 FQGNSA. CDR3 length equals 15 residues. The V gene end was trimmed by 4 bases and the J gene end by 4 bases; junction bases not matched to a gene: 3. CDR3 residues: CASSSTSGEYNEQFF. CDR3 coding DNA: TGTGCCAGCAGCTCGACTAGCGGGGAATACAATGAGCAGTTCTTC.

The chain combines TRBV6-1 with TRBJ1-4; D is possibly TRBD1 (6 bases). There are 19 residues in the CDR3. Germline values: CDR1 MNHNS, CDR2 SASEGT. V gave up 2 bases and J gave up 0 bases, with 19 bases separating them. CDR3 sequence: CASSEWMGGGAATNEKLFF. DNA for the CDR3: TGTGCCAGCAGTGAATGGATGGGGGGGGGCGCTGCAACTAATGAAAAACTGTTTTTT.

The CDR3 sequence: CASSIKGYRSNQPQHF. The CDR3 DNA reads as TGTGCCAGTAGTATAAAAGGTTACAGGAGCAATCAGCCCCAGCATTTT. The J gene is TRBJ1-5, the V gene TRBV19; D might be TRBD1 (5 bases). The V and J ends lost 2 bases and 1 base respectively, with 12 bases between them. Looked up from germline, CDR1 is LNHDA and CDR2 is SQIVND (reference sequence). CDR3 length: 16 residues.

This chain uses TRBV27 with TRBJ1-2, with 7 nucleotides matching TRBD1. V lost 0 bases and J lost 1; bases outside the gene matches: 14. The germline V gene has CDR1 MNHEY and CDR2 SMNVEV (reference sequence). The CDR3 is 19 residues long. CDR3 DNA sequence: TGTGCCAGCAGTTTATCCGGGGGGGCCACAGGGGCGCATAACTATGGCTACACCTTC. It encodes CASSLSGGATGAHNYGYTF.

This chain joins TRBV25-1 and TRBJ2-7; D possibly corresponds to TRBD1 (5 bases). CDR3 length: 15 residues. Germline V gene data show CDR1 as MGHDK and CDR2 as SYGVNS. Trimming cost V 3 bases and J 3 bases, with 15 bases left between them. CDR3 bases: TGTGCCAGCAGTGAGTGGGGCATGGGTTACTACGAGCAGTACTTC. Encoded protein: CASSEWGMGYYEQYF.

The V call is TRBV12-3 or TRBV12-4, the J call TRBJ2-3, with a weak D call TRBD2 (5 bases). The CDR3 is 13 amino acids. V shed 5 bases and J shed 7 bases, with 13 bases lying between them. The CDR3 DNA is TGTGCCAGCAGTCAAGGACTCGACTATACGCAGTATTTT. Amino acids: CASSQGLDYTQYF.

The chain has TRBV11-2 and TRBJ2-2, with D possibly being TRBD2 (6 bases). CDR1 SGHAT and CDR2 FQNNGV come from the germline V gene. This CDR3 spans 14 amino acids. V was trimmed by 4 bases and J by 6 bases, leaving 12 bases between them. For the CDR3, the DNA is TGTGCCAGCAGCTCCCTTAGGAGGGCCGGGGAGCTGTTTTTT. Amino acids: CASSSLRRAGELFF.

The chain links TRBV6-6 to TRBJ1-4, with unresolved D. V was shortened by 6 bases and J by 4 bases, with 3 bases between the two germline ends. This CDR3 is 11 amino acids long. Germline CDR1 is MNHNY and CDR2 is SVGAGI (reference sequence). CDR3 sequence: CASSYNEKLFF. In DNA form, the CDR3 reads TGTGCCAGCAGCTATAATGAAAAACTGTTTTTT.

The chain couples TRBV6-5 to TRBJ1-2, with no clear D. Trimming left V 7 bases short and J 0 bases short, with 15 bases between. This CDR3 is 15 amino acids long. Germline-derived CDR1 and CDR2 are MNHEY and SVGAGI. In DNA form, the CDR3 reads TGTGCCAGCATTGGAGGTCAGTTAGCTAACTATGGCTACACCTTC. Its protein product is CASIGGQLANYGYTF.